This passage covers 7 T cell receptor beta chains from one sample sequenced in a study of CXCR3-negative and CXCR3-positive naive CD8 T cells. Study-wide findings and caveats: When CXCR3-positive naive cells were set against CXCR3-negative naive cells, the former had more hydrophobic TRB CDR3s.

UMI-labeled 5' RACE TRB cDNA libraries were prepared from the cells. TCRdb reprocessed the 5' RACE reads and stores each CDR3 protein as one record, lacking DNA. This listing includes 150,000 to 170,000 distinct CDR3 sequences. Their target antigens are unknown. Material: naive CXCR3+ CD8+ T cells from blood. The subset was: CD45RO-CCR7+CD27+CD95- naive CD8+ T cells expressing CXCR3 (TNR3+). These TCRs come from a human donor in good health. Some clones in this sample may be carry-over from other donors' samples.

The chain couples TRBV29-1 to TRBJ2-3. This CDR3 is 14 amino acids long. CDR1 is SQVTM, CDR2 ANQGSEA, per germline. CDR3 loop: CSVEEKSGSDTQYF.

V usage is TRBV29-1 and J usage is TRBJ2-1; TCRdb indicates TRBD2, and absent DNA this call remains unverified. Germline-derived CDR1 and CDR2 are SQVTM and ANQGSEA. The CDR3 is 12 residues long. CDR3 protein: CSVGGRINEQFF.

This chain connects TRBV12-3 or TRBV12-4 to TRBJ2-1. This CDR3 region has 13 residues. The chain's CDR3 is CASSLVLNNEQFF.

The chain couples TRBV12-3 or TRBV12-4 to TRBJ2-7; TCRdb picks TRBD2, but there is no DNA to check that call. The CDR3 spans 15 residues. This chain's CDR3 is CASSLRLAGKDEQYF.

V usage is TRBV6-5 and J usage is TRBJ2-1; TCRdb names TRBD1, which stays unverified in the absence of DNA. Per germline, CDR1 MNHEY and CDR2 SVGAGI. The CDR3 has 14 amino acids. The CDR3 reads CASSYGTGRNEQFF.

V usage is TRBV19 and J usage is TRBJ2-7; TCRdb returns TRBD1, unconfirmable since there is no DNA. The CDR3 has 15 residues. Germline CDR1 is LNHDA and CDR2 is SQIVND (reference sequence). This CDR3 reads CASSIDLDRTYEQYF.

Here the CDR3 reads CASSQDPLGGTGNTIYF. J is TRBJ1-3 and V is TRBV4-1; TCRdb picks TRBD1, but there is no DNA to check that call. The germline V gene has CDR1 MGHRA and CDR2 YSYEKL. This CDR3 is built from 17 residues.